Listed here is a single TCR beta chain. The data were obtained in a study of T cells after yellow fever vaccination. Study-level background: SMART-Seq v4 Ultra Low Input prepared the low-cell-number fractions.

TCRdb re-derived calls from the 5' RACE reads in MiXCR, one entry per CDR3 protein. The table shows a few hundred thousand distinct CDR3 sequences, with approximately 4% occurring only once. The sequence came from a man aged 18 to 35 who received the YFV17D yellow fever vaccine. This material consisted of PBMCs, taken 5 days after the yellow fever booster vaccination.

The CDR3 sequence: CASSTSGGPSTDTQYF. Here the CDR3 DNA reads TGTGCCAGCAGCACTAGCGGGGGGCCTAGCACAGATACGCAGTATTTT. The rearrangement links TRBV7-2 to TRBJ2-3; 12 nucleotides match TRBD2. The germline CDR1 and CDR2 sequences are SGHTA and FQGNSA. V dropped 5 bases and J dropped 0; count of bases not matched to a gene: 3. The CDR3 has 16 residues.